Listed below are T cell receptor beta chains from one sample, sequenced in a study of immune evolution from preneoplasia to lung adenocarcinoma. TCRdb's table, derived via immunoSEQ multiplex PCR, lists solely in-frame clones and lacks some. In the table there are about 2,000 clones, 80% to 90% of which are singletons. Sequencing was performed on FFPE adjacent normal lung tissue. The receptor source for this set is a person aged 65 to 85 with lung adenocarcinoma. The CDR3 runs from the conserved cysteine through the conserved F or W. A D gene is named only where the DNA matches it firmly. The size field is filled for only some rows; it gives once, few, many or a size class.

>-|-|TRBJ2-1|TRBV6-6
CASRDPTGAGEQFF
TGTGCCAGCAGAGACCCCACGGGGGCGGGTGAGCAGTTCTTC
>once|TRBD2|TRBJ2-1|TRBV18
CASSPGGLAGGSSYNEQFF
TGTGCCAGCTCACCAGGCGGACTAGCGGGGGGGAGCTCCTACAATGAGCAGTTCTTC
>once|-|TRBJ2-3|TRBV9
CASSSWGGTDTQYF
TGTGCCAGCAGCTCATGGGGGGGCACAGATACGCAGTATTTT
>-|-|TRBJ1-1|TRBV7-2
CASSLDGGEAFF
TGTGCCAGCAGCTTAGACGGGGGTGAAGCTTTCTTT
>-|TRBD1|TRBJ2-5|TRBV23-1
CASSRHYIDRATETQYF
TGCGCCAGCAGTCGCCACTACATTGACAGGGCCACAGAGACCCAGTACTTC
>-|-|TRBJ1-5|TRBV19
CASHLSGARMNQPQHF
TGTGCCAGCCACCTGTCGGGGGCGCGGATGAACCAGCCCCAGCATTTT
>-|-|TRBJ1-5|TRBV4-2
CASSQERQGFLQPQHF
TGTGCCAGCAGCCAAGAAAGGCAGGGCTTTTTACAGCCCCAGCATTTT
>-|-|TRBJ2-5|TRBV7-3
CASSLSNQETQYF
TGTGCCAGCAGCTTATCCAACCAAGAGACCCAGTACTTC
>-|-|TRBJ2-7|TRBV5-4
CASSLDRGGYEQYF
TGTGCCAGCAGCTTGGACAGGGGGGGGTACGAGCAGTACTTC
>-|-|TRBJ2-7|TRBV4-1
CASSQVGGAGGGEQYF
TGCGCCAGCAGCCAAGTGGGAGGGGCTGGAGGGGGGGAGCAGTACTTC
>few|-|TRBJ1-6|TRBV7-9
CASSFIGTYNSPLHF
TGTGCCAGCAGCTTCATTGGGACCTATAATTCACCCCTCCACTTT
>once|-|TRBJ2-2|TRBV15
CATTRLGNTGELFF
TGTGCCACCACCCGGTTGGGGAACACCGGGGAGCTGTTTTTT
>-|TRBD2|TRBJ2-7|TRBV19
CASSIGGSGGYEQYF
TGTGCCAGTAGTATAGGTGGTAGCGGGGGCTACGAGCAGTACTTC
>few|-|TRBJ1-4|TRBV7-9
CASSLVGTNEKLFF
TGTGCCAGCAGCTTAGTAGGAACTAATGAAAAACTGTTTTTT
>few|TRBD2|TRBJ2-7|TRBV27
CASSIRTSASYEQYF
TGTGCCAGCAGTATCCGGACTAGCGCCTCCTACGAGCAGTACTTC
>-|-|TRBJ1-1|TRBV9
CASSVTPNTEAFF
TGTGCCAGCAGCGTCACACCGAACACTGAAGCTTTCTTT
>-|-|TRBJ1-3|TRBV19
CASSISVYSRTASGNTIYF
TGTGCCAGTAGTATATCGGTATATAGCCGAACTGCCTCTGGAAACACCATATATTTT
>-|-|TRBJ2-2|TRBV28
CASSLRGNTGELFF
TGTGCCAGCAGTTTGCGGGGGAACACCGGGGAGCTGTTTTTT
>-|TRBD1|TRBJ1-5|TRBV12-5
CASGLLREGTGGAGSNQPQHF
TGTGCTAGTGGTTTGCTCCGAGAGGGGACAGGGGGCGCGGGTAGCAATCAGCCCCAGCATTTT
>-|-|TRBJ2-4|TRBV2
CASSESSGSGNIQYF
TGTGCCAGCAGTGAGTCGTCCGGCTCAGGAAACATTCAGTACTTC
>-|TRBD1|TRBJ1-2|TRBV28
CASSPGGVSYTF
TGTGCCAGCAGTCCAGGGGGCGTAAGCTACACCTTC
>-|TRBD2|TRBJ2-1|TRBV30
CAWSPGLYNEQFF
TGTGCCTGGAGTCCGGGACTATACAATGAGCAGTTCTTC
>once|TRBD1|TRBJ2-7|TRBV5-1
CASSLGTGATYEQYF
TGCGCCAGCAGCTTGGGGACAGGTGCCACCTACGAGCAGTACTTC
>-|TRBD2|TRBJ2-7|TRBV28
CASSLAGVLGPYEQYF
TGTGCCAGCAGTTTAGCGGGGGTGTTGGGTCCCTACGAGCAGTACTTC
>-|-|TRBJ1-1|TRBV30
CAAPVNTEAFF
TGTGCCGCCCCCGTGAACACTGAAGCTTTCTTT
>-|-|TRBJ1-1|TRBV25-1
CASSAQGRNTEAFF
TGTGCCAGCAGTGCACAGGGTCGGAACACTGAAGCTTTCTTT